This TCR beta chain was sequenced in a study of blood T cell repertoires in COVID-19 (dated by TCRdb to 2018 to 2020). General notes on the study: The collaborator samples originated in the United States, Italy and Spain and spanned the acute and convalescent phases of COVID-19. The material from the prospective study consisted of cDNA or gDNA derived from T cells, B-cell-depleted T cells, or PBMCs. Deeply sampled blood TCRbeta repertoires from subjects exposed to, actively infected with, or recovered from COVID-19 were included in the dataset. The repertoires were released in a freely available public database intended as a resource for research on the immune response to SARS-CoV-2. The samples were drawn from the first 160 participants of the ongoing ImmuneRACE study and from over 950 subjects provided by 6 global collaborators. The sample metadata nearly always contained a de-identified subject ID, COVID-19 status, age in years and sex. Where available, HLA class I and class II types were taken from metadata supplied by the sample provider and were not determined by assay-based typing. The paper as a whole reports these results and caveats: The amount of clinical and demographic metadata varied by source and participant and was provided uncurated.

V is clipped by 8 bases and J by 7 bases, and the sequence between their germline boundaries is 15 bases long. CDR1 is given as ENHRY and CDR2 as SYGVKD, both from the germline V gene. From the cysteine up to the phenylalanine, the CDR3 has a length of 14 residues. Only the CDR3 part of the read is kept: 42 bases, read in frame from the first base. Concerning this clone: Its antigen is not yet known. No much larger clone is present one base from it, and per-base qualities are unavailable.

TCRbeta CDR3 regions were amplified from genomic DNA using the immunoSEQ Assay, a bias-controlled multiplex PCR. The study's own analysis went as follows. Nucleated cell counts per sample were estimated from amplification of reference gene primers within the assay. Sequence reads were collapsed and filtered to measure the absolute abundance of every unique TCRbeta CDR3 rearrangement. For each sample, productive Simpson clonality was calculated as the square root of Simpson's diversity index over productive rearrangements. TCRdb limited this immuneACCESS table to in-frame rearrangements with V and J called. A share of clones is missing; checked studies link under half to unresolved V genes, and the rest is unexplained. V and J calls and clone size are given by that table; D and trimming were obtained from the DNA. In all, the sample holds around 250,000 clones, and 70% to 85% of those were seen once. 14% to 15% of the sample is taken by the ten largest.

Participants in the prospective study were aged roughly 18 to 89 years, lived in some 24 United States geographic areas, and enrolled through a virtual design. In the prospective study, participants were assigned to cohorts based on the clinical history participants reported in a screening survey and a study questionnaire. Recovered participants in ImmuneRACE Cohort 3 were defined by two consecutive negative NP/OP PCR tests, clearance by a healthcare professional, or resolution of symptoms. Each participant in the prospective study had whole blood, serum and a nasopharyngeal or oropharyngeal swab collected by mobile phlebotomists. Over an approximately 2-month period, participants in the prospective study had the option of providing additional blood draws and questionnaires. Blood samples from the prospective study were shipped frozen or at room temperature prior to DNA extraction.

Sequenced: PBMCs or T cells enriched from blood (not recorded which). This receptor was taken from a middle-aged man who had recovered from COVID-19. In this chain, TRBV10-3 is recombined with TRBJ1-6; D gene: possibly TRBD1, on 5 matching bases. The bases are TGTGCCATCGGCGGAGGGGTCGGGAATTCACCCCTCCACTTT. Its product reads: CAIGGGVGNSPLHF.